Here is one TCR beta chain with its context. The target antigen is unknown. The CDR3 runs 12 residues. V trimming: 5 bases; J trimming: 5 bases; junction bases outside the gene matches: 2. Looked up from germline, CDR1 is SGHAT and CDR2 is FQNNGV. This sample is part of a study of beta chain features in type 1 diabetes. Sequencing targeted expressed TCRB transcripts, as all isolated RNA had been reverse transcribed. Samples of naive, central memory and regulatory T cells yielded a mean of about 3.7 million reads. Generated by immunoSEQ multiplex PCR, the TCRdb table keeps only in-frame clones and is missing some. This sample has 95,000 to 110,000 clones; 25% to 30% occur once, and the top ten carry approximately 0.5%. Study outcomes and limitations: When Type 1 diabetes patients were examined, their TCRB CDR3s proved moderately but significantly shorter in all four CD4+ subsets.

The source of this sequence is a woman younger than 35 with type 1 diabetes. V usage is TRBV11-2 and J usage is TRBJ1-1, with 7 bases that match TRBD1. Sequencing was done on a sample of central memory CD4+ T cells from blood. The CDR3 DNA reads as TGTGCCAGCAGCCCCAGGGGGACTGAAGCTTTCTTT. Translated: CASSPRGTEAFF.